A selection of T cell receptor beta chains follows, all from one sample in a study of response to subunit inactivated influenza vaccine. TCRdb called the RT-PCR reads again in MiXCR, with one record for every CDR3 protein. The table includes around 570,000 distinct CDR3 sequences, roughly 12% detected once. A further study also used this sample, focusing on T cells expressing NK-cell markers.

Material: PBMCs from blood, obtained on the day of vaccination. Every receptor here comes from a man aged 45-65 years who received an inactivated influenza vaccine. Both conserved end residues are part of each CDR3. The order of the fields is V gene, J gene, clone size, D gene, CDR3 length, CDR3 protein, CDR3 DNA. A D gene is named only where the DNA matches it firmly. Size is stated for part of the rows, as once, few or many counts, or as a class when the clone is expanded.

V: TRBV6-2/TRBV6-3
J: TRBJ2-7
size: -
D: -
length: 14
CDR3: CASGQGGGYYEQYF
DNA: TGTGCCAGCGGACAGGGAGGGGGCTACTACGAGCAGTACTTC

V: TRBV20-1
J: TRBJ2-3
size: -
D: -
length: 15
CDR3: CSARELARSTDTQYF
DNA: TGCAGTGCTAGAGAGCTAGCCCGCAGCACAGATACGCAGTATTTT

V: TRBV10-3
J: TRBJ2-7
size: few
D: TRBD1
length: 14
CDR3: CATRTQTGPYEQYF
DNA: TGTGCCACCAGAACTCAGACAGGGCCGTACGAGCAGTACTTC

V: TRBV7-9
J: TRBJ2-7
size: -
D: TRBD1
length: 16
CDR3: CASSFALDRGIYEQYF
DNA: TGTGCCAGCAGCTTCGCTCTCGACAGGGGTATCTACGAGCAGTACTTC

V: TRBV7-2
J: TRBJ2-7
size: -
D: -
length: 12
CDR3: CASSLDQSRQYF
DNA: TGTGCCAGCAGCTTGGACCAATCGAGGCAGTACTTC

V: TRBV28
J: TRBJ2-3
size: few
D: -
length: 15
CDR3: CASSFLGKSTDTQYF
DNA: TGTGCCAGCAGTTTTCTGGGAAAATCCACAGATACGCAGTATTTT

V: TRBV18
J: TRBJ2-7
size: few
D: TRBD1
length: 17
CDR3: CASSPPGARDSPYEQYF
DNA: TGTGCCAGCTCACCACCGGGGGCAAGGGACAGCCCATACGAGCAGTACTTC

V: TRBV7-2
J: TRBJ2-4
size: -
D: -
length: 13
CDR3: CASSPGRQNIQYF
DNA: TGTGCCAGCAGCCCCGGGAGACAAAACATTCAGTACTTC

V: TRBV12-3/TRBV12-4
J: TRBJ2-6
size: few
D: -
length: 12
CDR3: CASDGGANVLTF
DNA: TGTGCCAGCGACGGTGGGGCCAACGTCCTGACTTTC

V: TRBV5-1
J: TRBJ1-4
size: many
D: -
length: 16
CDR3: CASSLGVRGANEKLFF
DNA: TGCGCCAGCAGCTTGGGGGTTCGGGGAGCTAATGAAAAACTGTTTTTT

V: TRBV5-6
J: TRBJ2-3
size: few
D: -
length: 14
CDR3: CASSTTGVADTQYF
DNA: TGTGCCAGCAGCACGACAGGAGTCGCAGATACGCAGTATTTT